Presented here are 21 T cell receptor beta chains from one specimen sequenced in a study of breast tumors, draining lymph nodes, adjacent tissues. Via MiXCR, TCRdb re-called the multiplex PCR reads, giving one row per CDR3 protein. The sample has fewer than 150,000 distinct CDR3 sequences; around 20% are singletons. Axillary draining lymph nodes of breast cancer patients supplied the node samples. The sample comprised axillary lymph node tissue. Receptors were obtained from a female donor with breast cancer. Some clones in this sample may be carry-over from other donors' samples.

Regarding this clonotype: A read error may be the cause here, since a much bigger clone is one base away. The chain links TRBV10-2 to TRBJ1-5; D is undetermined. Trimming shortened V by 3 bases and J by 0 bases, and 6 bases separated the two germline ends. This CDR3 region has 14 residues. Germline V gene sequence: CDR1 WSHSY, CDR2 SAAADI. CDR3 amino acids: CASSDLNSNQPQHF. The DNA for the CDR3 is TGCGCCAGCAGTGATCTGAATAGCAATCAGCCCCAGCATTTT.

This clonotype appeared many times. V gene TRBV4-1 combines with J gene TRBJ2-7, with D tentatively TRBD2 (5 bases). CDR1 and CDR2 (germline): MGHRA, YSYEKL. Trimming pared 8 bases from V and 4 bases from J, leaving 21 bases between. The CDR3 totals 15 residues. This CDR3 reads CASAPDEGIEYEQYF. As DNA, the CDR3 is TGCGCCAGCGCACCCGACGAGGGCATAGAGTACGAGCAGTACTTC.

V is TRBV30 and J is TRBJ1-5, with D perhaps TRBD1 (5 bases). Germline CDR1 GTSNPN, CDR2 SVGIG (reference sequence). CDR3 length: 14 amino acids. Trimming took off 2 bases at V and 5 bases at J, with 13 bases between the two ends. In nucleotides, the CDR3 is TGTGCCTGGAGTCCCGGACGGGGGGATCAGCCCCAGCATTTT. Its translation is CAWSPGRGDQPQHF.

This clonotype was observed many times. The chain is built from TRBV2 and TRBJ1-6, with 7 bases lining up with TRBD1. The trim removed 8 bases at V and 10 bases at J, leaving 8 bases unmatched. This CDR3 comprises 13 residues. Germline loops: CDR1 SNHLY, CDR2 FYNNEI. The CDR3 reads CASLTGLGSPLHF. The DNA for the CDR3 is TGTGCCAGCCTGACAGGGCTTGGATCACCCCTCCACTTT.

There are many counts of this clonotype. V is TRBV6-5 and J is TRBJ2-1; D is possibly TRBD1 or TRBD2 (5 bases each). This CDR3 is 15 amino acids long. The germline CDR1 and CDR2 sequences are MNHEY and SVGAGI. The V gene lost 8 bases and the J gene lost 8 bases, with 22 bases spanning the gap. This CDR3 is CASAQGWGFYDEQFF. The CDR3 nucleotides read TGTGCCAGCGCCCAAGGATGGGGGTTTTACGATGAGCAGTTCTTC.

This clonotype came up many times. V is TRBV15 and J is TRBJ2-5; 7 nucleotides align to TRBD1. Germline V CDR1 and CDR2: LNHNV, YYDKDF (reference sequence). This CDR3 comprises 15 residues. V lost 0 bases, J lost 3 bases, and 4 bases stayed unmatched. Here the CDR3 reads CATSRDWGQKETQYF. DNA for the CDR3: TGTGCCACCAGCAGAGACTGGGGACAGAAAGAGACCCAGTACTTC. Supplemented by reference TRBV15 and TRBJ2-5, the full variable domain reads DAMVIQNPRYQVTQFGKPVTLSCSQTLNHNVMYWYQQKSSQAPKLLFHYYDKDFNNEADTPDNFQSRRPNTSFCFLDIRSPGLGDTAMYLCATSRDWGQKETQYFGPGTRLLVL.

Regarding this clonotype: A read error may be the cause here, since a much bigger clone is one base away. The V gene is TRBV7-9, the J gene TRBJ2-5; D unclear. The germline V gene has CDR1 SEHNR and CDR2 FQNEAQ (reference sequence). The CDR3 runs 13 residues. This CDR3 reads CASGLELAGTQYF. Written as DNA, the CDR3 is TGTGCCAGCGGCTTGGAGCTGGCCGGGACCCAGTACTTC.

This clonotype was seen repeatedly, ten times or more. V usage is TRBV20-1 and J usage is TRBJ2-1, with D perhaps matching TRBD1 (6 bases). The CDR3 spans 14 residues. The germline V gene encodes CDR1 DFQATT and CDR2 SNEGSKA (reference sequence). Trimming pared 1 base from V and 5 bases from J, leaving 12 bases between. The chain's CDR3 is CSARAPDSNNEQFF. The CDR3 region has the DNA TGCAGTGCTAGAGCCCCGGACAGCAACAATGAGCAGTTCTTC.

To note about this clonotype: A much larger clone differs by one base, so this may be a read error. The chain recombines TRBV28 with TRBJ2-3; 12 bases agree with TRBD2. V gave up 8 bases and J gave up 0 bases; unmatched junction bases: 6. Germline CDR1 and CDR2: MDHEN and SYDVKM. The CDR3 is 16 amino acids. DNA of the CDR3: TGTGCCAGCGGTCGAGGACTAGCGGGGAGCACAGATACGCAGTATTTT. Translated, it gives CASGRGLAGSTDTQYF.

This clonotype was seen many times. This chain connects TRBV5-6 to TRBJ2-1; D is undetermined. The germline V gene has CDR1 SGHDT and CDR2 YYEEEE. This CDR3 is built from 15 residues. Trimming left V 0 bases short and J 2 bases short, with 9 bases between. CDR3 sequence (DNA): TGTGCCAGCAGCTTGGCCGTCGAGCCCTACAATGAGCAGTTCTTC. Protein product: CASSLAVEPYNEQFF.

The sample holds many counts of this clonotype. Here the CDR3 DNA reads TGCAGTGCTAGGGATTACAGGGTGAACTATGGCTACACCTTC. This encodes CSARDYRVNYGYTF. The J gene is TRBJ1-2, the V gene TRBV20-1; perhaps TRBD1 as D (6 bases). V shed 3 bases and J shed 2 bases, with 13 bases lying between them. The CDR3 has 14 residues. Per germline, CDR1 DFQATT and CDR2 SNEGSKA (reference sequence).

This clonotype appeared a single time. This clone may be a read error of a much larger clone one base away. The chain couples TRBV2 to TRBJ2-5; D unclear. This CDR3 is 12 amino acids long. Looked up from germline, CDR1 is SNHLY and CDR2 is FYNNEI. CDR3 amino acids: CASSAVRETQHF. CDR3 sequence (DNA): TGTGCCAGCAGCGCCGTAAGAGAGACCCAGCACTTC.

This clonotype occurred many times. V gene TRBV7-8 combines with J gene TRBJ2-3, with 9 bases aligning to TRBD2. The V segment lost 6 bases and the J segment 2 bases; nucleotides outside the gene matches: 12. Per the germline V gene, CDR1 is SGHVS and CDR2 is FQNEAQ. There are 17 residues in the CDR3. The CDR3 loop is CASSLVVAGGFTDTQYF. In nucleotides, the CDR3 is TGTGCCAGCAGTCTGGTTGTGGCGGGAGGGTTCACAGATACGCAGTATTTT.

This clonotype has a count of ten or more. The chain couples TRBV2 to TRBJ2-1; D call uncertain. Germline lookup yields CDR1 SNHLY and CDR2 FYNNEI. V was cut by 7 bases and J by 0 bases, with 10 bases left in between. The CDR3 sequence is 14 residues long. CDR3 DNA: TGTGCCAGCACAGGCACGAGCTCCTACAATGAGCAGTTCTTC. The encoded protein is CASTGTSSYNEQFF.

Many counts were recorded for this clonotype. This chain's CDR3 is CASSGLAGVSDTQYF. CDR3 nucleotide sequence: TGTGCCAGCAGCGGACTAGCGGGAGTCTCAGATACGCAGTATTTT. The chain combines TRBV7-9 with TRBJ2-3; 13 nucleotides align to TRBD2. CDR1 and CDR2 from the germline V gene are SEHNR and FQNEAQ (reference sequence). The CDR3 has 15 amino acids. The junction had 3 bases not matched to a gene; V was cut back by 5 bases and J by 4 bases.

This rearrangement joins TRBV28 to TRBJ2-7, with D tentatively TRBD1 (6 bases). The CDR3 runs 13 residues. Trimming cost V 10 bases and J 9 bases, with 22 bases left between them. CDR1 and CDR2 (germline): MDHEN, SYDVKM. The CDR3 loop reads CATSRLQGNGQYF. As DNA, the CDR3 is TGTGCCACCAGCCGCCTACAGGGAAACGGGCAGTACTTC.

This clonotype occurred many times. The chain employs TRBV10-3 and TRBJ2-1; 9 nucleotides line up with TRBD1. The CDR3 length is 14 residues. J lost 9 bases, V lost 3 bases, and 6 bases had no gene match. Per the germline V gene, CDR1 is ENHRY and CDR2 is SYGVKD. The CDR3 loop reads CAISDGTGIGEQFF. CDR3 bases: TGTGCCATCAGTGACGGGACAGGGATTGGTGAGCAGTTCTTC.

Points on this clonotype: This may be a read error, as it is one base from a much larger clone. J is TRBJ2-1 and V is TRBV4-1; D is possibly TRBD2 (5 bases). CDR1 and CDR2 from the germline V gene are MGHRA and YSYEKL. The CDR3 length is 15 residues. CDR3 in amino acids: CASGQGPSSGNEQFF. The CDR3 DNA reads TGCGCCAGCGGCCAAGGCCCTAGCAGTGGCAATGAGCAGTTCTTC.

This clonotype was seen repeatedly, ten times or more. The chain joins TRBV5-1 to TRBJ1-2, with D tentatively TRBD1 (5 bases). The V end was cut by 4 bases, the J end by 6 bases, with 16 bases between. This CDR3 is built from 14 residues. CDR1 SGHRS and CDR2 YFSETQ come from the germline V gene. CDR3 nucleotide sequence: TGCGCCAGCAGCCCCCGCGGGACTGCCGATGGCTACACCTTC. Amino acid sequence: CASSPRGTADGYTF.

The table lists this clonotype with many counts. The chain recombines TRBV28 with TRBJ2-2; no firm D call. The CDR3 covers 16 residues. Germline CDR1 reads MDHEN; CDR2 reads SYDVKM. Trimming pared 0 bases from V and 1 base from J, leaving 9 bases between. The CDR3 DNA reads as TGTGCCAGCAGTTTATGGCAGGTTAAGAACACCGGGGAGCTGTTTTTT. Translating it yields CASSLWQVKNTGELFF.

Ten or more counts support this clonotype. J is TRBJ2-1 and V is TRBV20-1; tentatively, D is TRBD1 or TRBD2 (5 bases each). The CDR3 totals 13 residues. Germline CDR1 is DFQATT and CDR2 is SNEGSKA (reference sequence). V dropped 3 bases and J dropped 5 bases, with 11 bases sitting between them. CDR3 sequence (DNA): TGCAGTGCTAGGCCGAGGGGTCACAATGAGCAGTTCTTC. This encodes CSARPRGHNEQFF.